The clone carrying this T cell receptor beta chain was seen a few times. These data belong to a study of control samples from healthy donors and cancer patients. Here immunoSEQ multiplex PCR was the method, and the copy in TCRdb shows in-frame clones only, minus some. The table includes some 250,000 clones, approximately 80% detected once. Germline V gene lookup returns CDR1 MGHRA and CDR2 YSYEKL. This CDR3 comprises 16 residues. Trimming stripped 1 base from V and 2 bases from J, with 13 bases between. The TCR sequence derives from a woman aged 60-75 years with lung cancer. The V call is TRBV4-1, the J call TRBJ2-3; no clear D gene. The sample consisted of PBMCs. CDR3 nucleotides: TGCGCCAGCAGCCAAGGGGGTGTTGCTATCACAGATACGCAGTATTTT. It yields the protein CASSQGGVAITDTQYF.